This T cell receptor (beta chain) was captured by sequencing in a study of blood T cell repertoires in COVID-19. Study details: Material from acute and convalescent COVID-19 was sourced from the United States, Italy and Spain. T cells, B-cell-depleted T cells, or PBMCs provided the cDNA or gDNA that served as material.

Methods used by the authors: Estimation of nucleated cell counts was performed using reference gene primer amplification. The method was immunoSEQ multiplex PCR; TCRdb's version includes in-frame clones alone and lacks a portion of them. The V and J calls and the clone size are those of that table, but D and trimming were determined from the DNA. The sample lists about 140,000 clones, 70% to 80% occurring once. The CDR3 extends over 15 amino acids. V dropped 1 base and J dropped 8; count of bases not matched to a gene: 8. Germline lookup yields CDR1 SEHNR and CDR2 FQNEAQ (reference sequence). The chain links TRBV7-9 to TRBJ1-1; 9 bases are shared with TRBD1. The origin of this receptor is a man aged 55 to 70 who had recovered from COVID-19. Sequences were obtained from peripheral blood. DNA for the CDR3: TGTGCCAGCAGCTTAGGGTCAGGACAGGGGCCGGAAGCTTTCTTT. It codes for CASSLGSGQGPEAFF. The full variable domain, in which reference TRBV7-9 and TRBJ1-1 provide the parts outside the CDR3, is DTGVSQNPRHKITKRGQNVTFRCDPISEHNRLYWYRQTLGQGPEFLTYFQNEAQLEKSRLLSDRFSAERPKGSFSTLEIQRTEQGDSAMYLCASSLGSGQGPEAFFGQGTRLTVV.